This T cell receptor beta chain was profiled in a study of cytomegalovirus exposure and HLA in healthy donors. Germline values: CDR1 SGHRS, CDR2 YFSETQ. The CDR3 runs 13 residues. V dropped 7 bases and J dropped 0 bases, with 10 bases sitting between them. The PCR employed 60 Vbeta primers together with 13 Jbeta primers. Libraries were prepared by immunoSEQ multiplex PCR; TCRdb keeps only in-frame clonotypes and omits some of them. The table has under 200,000 clones, 75% to 80% seen once. V is TRBV5-1 and J is TRBJ1-1, with D uncertain. The TCR originated in a woman aged 35 to 49 in good health and CMV-seropositive. The source material was PBMCs. The CDR3 spells CASSARMNTEAFF. The CDR3 DNA is TGCGCCAGCTCGGCCAGGATGAACACTGAAGCTTTCTTT.